This T cell receptor (beta chain) was observed in a study of shared clonotypes between healthy human individuals. The study's findings and limits: What rarefaction showed was incomplete sorted-subset sequencing despite large depth.

Remarks on this clone: Its matching antigen is unknown.

Repertoires were generated with immunoSEQ multiplex PCR, while TCRdb's copy carries only in-frame clones and drops some. Among some 700,000 clones listed, around 90% were seen once. Losses at the gene ends were 0 bases for V and 7 bases for J; bases not matched to a gene: 6. This CDR3 is built from 16 residues. Germline V lookup: CDR1 LNHNV, CDR2 YYDKDF (reference sequence). Adult donors, all healthy and HIV-negative, had no recent acute infections or vaccinations. J is TRBJ2-7 and V is TRBV15, with 13 nucleotides matching TRBD2. Sequenced sample: memory CD8+ T cells from PBMCs. Specified subset: CD45RO+ cells pooled with CCR7-negative TemRA cells. The sequence was obtained from a man between 18 and 35 years old in good health. Some clones in this sample may be carry-over from other donors' samples. CDR3 sequence reads: CATSRDWEGLAGEQYF. In nucleotides, the CDR3 is TGTGCCACCAGCAGAGATTGGGAGGGACTAGCGGGGGAGCAGTACTTC.